This TCR beta chain appears in the sequencing data of a study of shared clonotypes between healthy human individuals. Genomic DNA of every subset was divided equally among multiple immunoSEQ plates. Method: immunoSEQ multiplex PCR; TCRdb's copy keeps in-frame clones and lacks some. The sample carries some 1,600,000 clones, approximately 98% recorded once. Study findings and constraints: Clonotypes that were shared across a few donors made up roughly 5% of naive CD4 clonotypes.

With 2 bases clipped from V and 9 bases from J, the junction kept 5 bases outside the gene matches. Germline V gene data show CDR1 as MNHEY and CDR2 as SVGAGI. This CDR3 contains 15 residues. In regard to this clone: Its target is not known.

The CD4+ fraction was divided into a CD45RA+ naive subset and a CD45RA-negative memory subset. The rearrangement uses TRBV6-5 and TRBJ2-1, with 12 bases identical to TRBD1. Sequenced sample: naive CD4+ T cells sorted from blood. Sample subset: CD45RA+ positively selected. This receptor was obtained from a young man in good health. DNA for the CDR3: TGTGCCAGCAGTTACCAGGGGACAGGGGGCGGTGAGCAGTTCTTC. Amino acids: CASSYQGTGGGEQFF.